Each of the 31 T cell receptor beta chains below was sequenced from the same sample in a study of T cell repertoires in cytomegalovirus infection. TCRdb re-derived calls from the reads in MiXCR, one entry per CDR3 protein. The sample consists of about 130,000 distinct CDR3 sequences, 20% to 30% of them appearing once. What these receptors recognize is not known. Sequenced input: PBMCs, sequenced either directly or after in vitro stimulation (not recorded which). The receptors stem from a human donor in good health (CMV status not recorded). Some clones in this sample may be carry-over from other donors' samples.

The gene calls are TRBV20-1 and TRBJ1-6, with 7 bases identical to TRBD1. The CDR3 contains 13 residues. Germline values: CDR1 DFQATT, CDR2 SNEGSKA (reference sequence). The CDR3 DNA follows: TGCAGCCAGACAGGGTCGATTGATTCACCCCTCCACTTT. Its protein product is CSQTGSIDSPLHF.

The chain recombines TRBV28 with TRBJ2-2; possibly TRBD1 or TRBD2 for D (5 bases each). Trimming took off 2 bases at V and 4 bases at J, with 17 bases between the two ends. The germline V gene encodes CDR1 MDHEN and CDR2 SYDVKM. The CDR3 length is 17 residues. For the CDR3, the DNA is TGTGCCAGCAGTTTAGGCGGAGGCAGGGTAACCACCGGGGAGCTGTTTTTT. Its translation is CASSLGGGRVTTGELFF.

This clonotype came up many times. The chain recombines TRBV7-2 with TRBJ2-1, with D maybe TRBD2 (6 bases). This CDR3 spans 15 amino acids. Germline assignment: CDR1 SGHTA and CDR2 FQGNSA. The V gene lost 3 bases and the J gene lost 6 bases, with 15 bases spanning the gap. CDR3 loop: CASSLEGHQTNEQFF. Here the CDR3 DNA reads TGTGCCAGCAGCTTGGAGGGGCACCAAACCAATGAGCAGTTCTTC.

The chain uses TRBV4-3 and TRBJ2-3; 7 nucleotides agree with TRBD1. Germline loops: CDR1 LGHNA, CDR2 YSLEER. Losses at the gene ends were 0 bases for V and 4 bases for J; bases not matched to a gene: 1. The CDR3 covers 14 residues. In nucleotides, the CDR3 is TGCGCCAGCAGCCAAGAAGGGGGCGCAGATACGCAGTATTTT. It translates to CASSQEGGADTQYF.

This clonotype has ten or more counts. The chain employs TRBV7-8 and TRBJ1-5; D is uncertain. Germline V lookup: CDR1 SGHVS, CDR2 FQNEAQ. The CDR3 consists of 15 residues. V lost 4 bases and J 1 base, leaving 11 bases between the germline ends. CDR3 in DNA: TGTGCCAGCAGCTCCTCCCTTGGGAGCAATCAGCCCCAGCATTTT. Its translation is CASSSSLGSNQPQHF.

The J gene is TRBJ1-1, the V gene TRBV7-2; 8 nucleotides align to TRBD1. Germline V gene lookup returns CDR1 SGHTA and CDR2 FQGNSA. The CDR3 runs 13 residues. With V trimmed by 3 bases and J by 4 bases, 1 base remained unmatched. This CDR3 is CASSFTGGTEAFF. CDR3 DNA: TGTGCCAGCAGCTTTACAGGGGGCACTGAAGCTTTCTTT.

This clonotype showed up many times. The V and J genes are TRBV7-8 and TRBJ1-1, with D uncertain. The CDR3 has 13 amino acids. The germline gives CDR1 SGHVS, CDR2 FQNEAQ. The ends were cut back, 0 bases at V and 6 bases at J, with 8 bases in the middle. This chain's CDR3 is CASSLAVAAEAFF. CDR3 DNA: TGTGCCAGCAGCTTAGCCGTGGCAGCTGAAGCTTTCTTT.

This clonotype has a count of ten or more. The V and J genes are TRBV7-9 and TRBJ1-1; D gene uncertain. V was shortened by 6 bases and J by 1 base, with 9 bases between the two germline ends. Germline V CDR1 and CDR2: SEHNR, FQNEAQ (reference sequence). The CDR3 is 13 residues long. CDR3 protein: CASSPHWNTEAFF. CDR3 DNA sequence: TGTGCCAGCAGTCCACATTGGAACACTGAAGCTTTCTTT.

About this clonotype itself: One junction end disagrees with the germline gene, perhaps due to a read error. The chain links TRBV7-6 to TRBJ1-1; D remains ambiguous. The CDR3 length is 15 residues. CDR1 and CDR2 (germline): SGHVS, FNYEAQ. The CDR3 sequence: CASSLGLIEESEAFF. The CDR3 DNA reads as TGTGCCAGCAGTTTAGGACTGATAGAAGAGTCTGAAGCTTTCTTT.

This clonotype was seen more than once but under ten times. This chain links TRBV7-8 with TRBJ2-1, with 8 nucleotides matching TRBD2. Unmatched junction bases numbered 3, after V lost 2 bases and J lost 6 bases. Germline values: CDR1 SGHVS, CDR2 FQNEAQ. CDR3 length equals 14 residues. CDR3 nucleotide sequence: TGTGCCAGCAGCTTACCCGGGAGGGCCAATGAGCAGTTCTTC. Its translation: CASSLPGRANEQFF.

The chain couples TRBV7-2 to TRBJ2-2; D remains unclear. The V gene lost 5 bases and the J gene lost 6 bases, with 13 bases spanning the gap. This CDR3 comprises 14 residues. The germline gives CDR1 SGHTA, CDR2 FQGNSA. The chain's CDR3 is CASSGRAPSGELFF. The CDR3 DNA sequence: TGTGCCAGCAGCGGCCGGGCCCCGTCCGGGGAGCTGTTTTTT.

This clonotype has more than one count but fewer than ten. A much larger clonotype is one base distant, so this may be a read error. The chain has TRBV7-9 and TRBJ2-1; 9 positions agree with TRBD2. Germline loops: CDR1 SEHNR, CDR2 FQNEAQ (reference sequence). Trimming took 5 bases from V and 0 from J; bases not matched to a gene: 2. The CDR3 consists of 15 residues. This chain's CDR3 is CASSNSGSSYNEQFF. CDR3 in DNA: TGTGCCAGCAGCAATAGCGGGAGCTCCTACAATGAGCAGTTCTTC.

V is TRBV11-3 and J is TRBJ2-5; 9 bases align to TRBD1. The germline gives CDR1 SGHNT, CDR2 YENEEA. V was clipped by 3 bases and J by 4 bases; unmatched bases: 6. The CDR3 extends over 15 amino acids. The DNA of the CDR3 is TGTGCCAGCAGCTTGGGGACAGGGCTCCCAGAGACCCAGTACTTC. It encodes CASSLGTGLPETQYF.

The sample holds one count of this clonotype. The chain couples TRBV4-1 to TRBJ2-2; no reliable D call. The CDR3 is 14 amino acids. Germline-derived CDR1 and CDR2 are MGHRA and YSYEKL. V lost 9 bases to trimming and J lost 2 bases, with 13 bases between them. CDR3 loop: CASRLLVNTGELFF. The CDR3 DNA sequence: TGCGCCAGTAGACTCCTGGTAAACACCGGGGAGCTGTTTTTT.

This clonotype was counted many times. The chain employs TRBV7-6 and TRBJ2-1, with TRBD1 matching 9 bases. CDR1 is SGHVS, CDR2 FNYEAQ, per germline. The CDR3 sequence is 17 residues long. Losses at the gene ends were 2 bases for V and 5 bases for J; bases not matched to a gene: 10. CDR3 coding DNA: TGTGCCAGCAGCTTAACCCGGGGACAGGGCTGGAACAATGAGCAGTTCTTC. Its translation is CASSLTRGQGWNNEQFF.

CDR3 nucleotides: TGTGCCAGCAATTGGGGGGGCCTAAGGGAGCTCGGCACTGAAGCTTTCTTT. Translation: CASNWGGLRELGTEAFF. The chain is built from TRBV12-3 or TRBV12-4 and TRBJ1-1, with D tentatively TRBD1 (6 bases). The V end lost 7 bases, the J end lost 4 bases, and 25 bases lay between the germline ends. The CDR3 consists of 17 residues.

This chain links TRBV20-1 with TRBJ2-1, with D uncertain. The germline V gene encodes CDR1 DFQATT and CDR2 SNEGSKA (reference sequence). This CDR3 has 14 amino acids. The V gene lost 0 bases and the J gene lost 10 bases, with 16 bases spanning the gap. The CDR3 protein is CSARDRPGPGEQFF. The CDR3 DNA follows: TGCAGTGCTAGAGATAGGCCCGGACCTGGGGAGCAGTTCTTC.

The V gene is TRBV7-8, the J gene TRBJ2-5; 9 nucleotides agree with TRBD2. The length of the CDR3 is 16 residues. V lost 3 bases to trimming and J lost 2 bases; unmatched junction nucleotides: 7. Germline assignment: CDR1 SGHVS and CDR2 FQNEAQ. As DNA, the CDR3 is TGTGCCAGCAGCTTCCCGGGACTAGCTATTCAAGAGACCCAGTACTTC. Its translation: CASSFPGLAIQETQYF.

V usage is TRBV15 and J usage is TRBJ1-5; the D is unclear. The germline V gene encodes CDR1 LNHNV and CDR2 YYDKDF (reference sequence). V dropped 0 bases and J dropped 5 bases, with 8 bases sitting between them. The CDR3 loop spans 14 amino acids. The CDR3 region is CATSRDQKDQPQHF. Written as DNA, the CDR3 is TGTGCCACCAGCAGAGATCAGAAGGATCAGCCCCAGCATTTT.

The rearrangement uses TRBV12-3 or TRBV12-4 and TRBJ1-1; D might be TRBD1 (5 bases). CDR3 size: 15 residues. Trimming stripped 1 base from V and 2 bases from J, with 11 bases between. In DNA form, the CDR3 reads TGTGCCAGCAGTTTAGGGGGCAGACAAAACACTGAAGCTTTCTTT. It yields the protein CASSLGGRQNTEAFF.

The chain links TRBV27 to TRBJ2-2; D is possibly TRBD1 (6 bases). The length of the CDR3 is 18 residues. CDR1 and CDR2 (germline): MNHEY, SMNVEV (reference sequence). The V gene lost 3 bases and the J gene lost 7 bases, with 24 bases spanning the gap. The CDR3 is CASSFSQGPVARSGELFF. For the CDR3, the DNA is TGTGCCAGCAGTTTCTCCCAGGGGCCGGTGGCTAGAAGCGGGGAGCTGTTTTTT.

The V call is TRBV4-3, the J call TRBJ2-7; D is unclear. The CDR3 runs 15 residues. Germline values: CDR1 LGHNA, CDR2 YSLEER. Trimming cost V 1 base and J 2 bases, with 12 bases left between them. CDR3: CASSQGLPHTYEQYF. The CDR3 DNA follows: TGCGCCAGCAGCCAAGGACTTCCCCACACCTACGAGCAGTACTTC.

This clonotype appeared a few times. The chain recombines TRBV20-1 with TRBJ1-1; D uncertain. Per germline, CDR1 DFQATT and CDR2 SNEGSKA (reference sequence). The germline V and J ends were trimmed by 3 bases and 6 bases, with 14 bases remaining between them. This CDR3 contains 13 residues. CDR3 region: CSASHAYRAEAFF. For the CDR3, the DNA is TGCAGTGCTAGTCATGCGTACCGCGCTGAAGCTTTCTTT.

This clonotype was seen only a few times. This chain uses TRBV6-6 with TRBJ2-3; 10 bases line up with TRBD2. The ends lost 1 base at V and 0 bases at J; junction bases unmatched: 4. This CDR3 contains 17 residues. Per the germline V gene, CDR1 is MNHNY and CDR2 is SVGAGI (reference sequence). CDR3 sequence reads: CASSYWGGLASTDTQYF. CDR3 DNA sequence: TGTGCCAGCAGTTACTGGGGGGGACTAGCGAGCACAGATACGCAGTATTTT.

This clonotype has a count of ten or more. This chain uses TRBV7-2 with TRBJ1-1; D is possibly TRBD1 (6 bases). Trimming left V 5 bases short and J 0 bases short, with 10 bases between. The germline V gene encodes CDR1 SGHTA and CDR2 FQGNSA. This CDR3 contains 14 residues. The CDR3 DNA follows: TGTGCCAGCAGCCCGGACAGAATGAACACTGAAGCTTTCTTT. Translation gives CASSPDRMNTEAFF.

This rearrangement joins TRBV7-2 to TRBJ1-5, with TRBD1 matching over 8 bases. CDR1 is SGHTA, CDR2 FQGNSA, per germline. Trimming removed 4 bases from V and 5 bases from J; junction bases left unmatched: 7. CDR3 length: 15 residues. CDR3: CASSSQAGGDQPQHF. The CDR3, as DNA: TGTGCCAGCAGCTCCCAAGCAGGGGGCGATCAGCCCCAGCATTTT. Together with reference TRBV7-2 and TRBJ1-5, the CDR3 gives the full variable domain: GAGVSQSPSNKVTEKGKDVELRCDPISGHTALYWYRQSLGQGLEFLIYFQGNSAPDKSGLPSDRFSAERTGGSVSTLTIQRTQQEDSAVYLCASSSQAGGDQPQHFGDGTRLSIL.

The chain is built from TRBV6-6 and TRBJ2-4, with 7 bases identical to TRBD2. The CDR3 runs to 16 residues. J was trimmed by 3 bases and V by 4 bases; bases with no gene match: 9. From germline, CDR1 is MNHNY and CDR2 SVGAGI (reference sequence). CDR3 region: CASSSARELVKNIQYF. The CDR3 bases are TGTGCCAGCAGTTCGGCGCGGGAGTTGGTCAAAAACATTCAGTACTTC.

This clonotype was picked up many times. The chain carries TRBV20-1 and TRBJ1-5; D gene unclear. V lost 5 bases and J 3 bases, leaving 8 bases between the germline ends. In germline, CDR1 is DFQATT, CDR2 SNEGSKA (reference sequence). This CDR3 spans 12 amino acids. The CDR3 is CSAAGDNQPQHF. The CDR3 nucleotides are TGCAGTGCTGCGGGAGACAATCAGCCCCAGCATTTT.

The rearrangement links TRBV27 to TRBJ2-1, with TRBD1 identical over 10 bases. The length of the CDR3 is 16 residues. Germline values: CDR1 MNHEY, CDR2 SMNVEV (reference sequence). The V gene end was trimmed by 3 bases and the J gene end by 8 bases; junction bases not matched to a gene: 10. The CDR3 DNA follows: TGTGCCAGCAGTTTGTTGGCGACAGGGGGCTCGGATGAGCAGTTCTTC. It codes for CASSLLATGGSDEQFF.

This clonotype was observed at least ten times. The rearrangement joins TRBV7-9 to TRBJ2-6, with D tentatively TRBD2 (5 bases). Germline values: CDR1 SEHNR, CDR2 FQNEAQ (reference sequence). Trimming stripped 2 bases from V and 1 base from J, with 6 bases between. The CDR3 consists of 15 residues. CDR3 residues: CASSLRGSGANVLTF. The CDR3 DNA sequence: TGTGCCAGCAGCTTACGGGGATCTGGGGCCAACGTCCTGACTTTC.

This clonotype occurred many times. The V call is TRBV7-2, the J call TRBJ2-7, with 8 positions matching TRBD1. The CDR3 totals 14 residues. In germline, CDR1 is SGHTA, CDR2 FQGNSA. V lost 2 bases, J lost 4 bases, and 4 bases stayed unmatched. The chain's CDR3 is CASSLPRGQYEQYF. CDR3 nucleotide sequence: TGTGCCAGCAGCTTACCCAGGGGGCAGTACGAGCAGTACTTC.